This T cell receptor (beta chain) was observed in a study of blood T cell repertoires in COVID-19. V was shortened by 8 bases and J by 0 bases, with 4 bases between the two germline ends. CDR3 size: 12 residues. The germline CDR1 and CDR2 sequences are MNHNY and SVGAGI (reference sequence). Data came from immunoSEQ multiplex PCR; TCRdb stores just in-frame clones and leaves some out. The data show fewer than 80,000 clones, about nine tenths seen once. The sample taken for sequencing was peripheral blood. The chain carries TRBV6-6 and TRBJ2-2; D unresolved. This sequence was found in a man aged 25 to 45 with acute or convalescent COVID-19. The CDR3 protein is CASWPNTGELFF. DNA for the CDR3: TGTGCCAGCTGGCCGAACACCGGGGAGCTGTTTTTT.